This T cell receptor (beta chain) emerged from a study of post-analysis software for immune sequencing data. Study summary: The disease courses spanned relapsing-remitting, secondary progressive and progressive-relapsing forms of multiple sclerosis. Overall study findings and caveats: When patients were compared with controls, a handful of TRBV segments were more frequent, TRBV5-6, TRBV5-1 and TRBV20-1 among them.

The V segment lost 0 bases and the J segment 0 bases; nucleotides outside the gene matches: 7. The germline gives CDR1 SEHNR, CDR2 FQNEAQ (reference sequence). This CDR3 comprises 17 residues. To note about this clonotype: Its antigen is undetermined.

Sequencing libraries made from TCR beta cDNA carried unique molecular identifiers. From approximately 0.95 to 9.8 million T cells, 500,000 or so cDNA molecules were obtained. TCRdb re-called the PCR reads with MiXCR, one entry per CDR3 protein. The table lists about 540,000 distinct CDR3 sequences, roughly 34% of them singletons. The chain couples TRBV7-9 to TRBJ2-5, with 7 bases that match TRBD1. The sequencing sample was made of blood. This receptor was identified in a girl younger than 18 with multiple sclerosis. Written as DNA, the CDR3 is TGTGCCAGCAGCTTAGCGGCAGGGGGACCCGACCAAGAGACCCAGTACTTC. Translating it yields CASSLAAGGPDQETQYF.